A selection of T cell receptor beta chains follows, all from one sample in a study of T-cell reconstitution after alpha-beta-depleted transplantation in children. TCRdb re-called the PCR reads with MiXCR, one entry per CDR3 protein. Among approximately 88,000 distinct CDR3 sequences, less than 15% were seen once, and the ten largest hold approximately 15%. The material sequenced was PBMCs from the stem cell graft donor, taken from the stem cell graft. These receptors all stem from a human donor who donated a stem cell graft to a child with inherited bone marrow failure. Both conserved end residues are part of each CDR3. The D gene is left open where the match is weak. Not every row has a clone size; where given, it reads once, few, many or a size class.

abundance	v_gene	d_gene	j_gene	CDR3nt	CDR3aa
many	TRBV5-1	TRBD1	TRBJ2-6	TGCGCCAGCAGTAGTTCGACAGGGAGTGGGGCCAACGTCCTGACTTTC	CASSSSTGSGANVLTF
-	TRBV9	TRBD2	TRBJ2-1	TGTGCCAGCAGCGTTAGCGGGAGGGCCACCAATGAGCAGTTCTTC	CASSVSGRATNEQFF
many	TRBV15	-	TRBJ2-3	TGTGCCACCAGCAGATCACCCTTGGCGGATACGCAGTATTTT	CATSRSPLADTQYF
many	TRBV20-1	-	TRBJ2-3	TGCAGTGCTAGGGTTCCCCTCACAGATACGCAGTATTTT	CSARVPLTDTQYF
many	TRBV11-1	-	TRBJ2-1	TGTGCCAGCAGCTTAGGAAGACCTATCTCTAGCGCCTTAAGGGATGAGCAGTTCTTC	CASSLGRPISSALRDEQFF
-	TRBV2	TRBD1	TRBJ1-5	TGTGCCGGCAGGGAAGACAGGGGAGGGAGCAATCAGCCCCAGCATTTT	CAGREDRGGSNQPQHF
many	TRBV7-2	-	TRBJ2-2	TGTGCCAGCAGCTTAAGAGGGGGGACCGGGGAGCTGTTTTTT	CASSLRGGTGELFF
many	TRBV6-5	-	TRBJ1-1	TGTGCCAGCAGTTCCCCAGCCATGAACACTGAAGCTTTCTTT	CASSSPAMNTEAFF
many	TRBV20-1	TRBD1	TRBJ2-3	TGCAGTGCTAGGGACAGGGGAATTACAGATACGCAGTATTTT	CSARDRGITDTQYF
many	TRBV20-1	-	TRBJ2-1	TGCAGTGCTACCACCCCGGGGAATGAGCAGTTCTTC	CSATTPGNEQFF
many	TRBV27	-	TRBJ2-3	TGTGCCAGCAGTTTTGCCTATGCTAGCACAGATACGCAGTATTTT	CASSFAYASTDTQYF
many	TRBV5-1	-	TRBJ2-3	TGCGCCAGCAGCCCGGAGACTAGTGTTACGCAGTATTTT	CASSPETSVTQYF
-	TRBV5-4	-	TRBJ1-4	TGTGCCAGCAGCCCGGGGGGGACCACTAATGAAAAACTGTTTTTT	CASSPGGTTNEKLFF
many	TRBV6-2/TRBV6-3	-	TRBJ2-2	TGTGCCAGCAGTTACTCGCCCCAGGGGAACACCGGGGAGCTGTTTTTT	CASSYSPQGNTGELFF
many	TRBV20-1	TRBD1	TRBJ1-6	TGCAGTGCATCGGACAGGGGGCAATCACCCCTCCACTTT	CSASDRGQSPLHF
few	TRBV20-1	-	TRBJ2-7	TGCAGTGCCATCCGGTACGGCTCCTACGAGCAGTACTTC	CSAIRYGSYEQYF
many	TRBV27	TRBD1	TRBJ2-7	TGTGCCAGCAGTCCACAATTGGGACAGGCGAACTACGAGCAGTACTTC	CASSPQLGQANYEQYF
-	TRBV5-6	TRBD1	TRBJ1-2	TGTGCCAGCAGCTTGGCCCAGGGGGCGCGTTTCTATGGCTACACCTTC	CASSLAQGARFYGYTF
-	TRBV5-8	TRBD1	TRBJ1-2	TGTGCCAGCAGCCTAACCACAGGGGGCGACTATGGCTACACCTTC	CASSLTTGGDYGYTF
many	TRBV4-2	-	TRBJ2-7	TGTGCCAGCAGCCAAGATCTGAGGGCCCACGAGCAGTACTTC	CASSQDLRAHEQYF
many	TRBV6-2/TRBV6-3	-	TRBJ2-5	TGTGCCAGCAGTTACAGGACAACCCGGGGAGAGACCCAGTACTTC	CASSYRTTRGETQYF
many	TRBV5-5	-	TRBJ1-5	TGTGCCAGCAGCTTGGGACAGCTCAATCAGCCCCAGCATTTT	CASSLGQLNQPQHF
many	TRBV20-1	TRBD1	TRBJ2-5	TGCAGTGCTGACCAGGGGGCCCTGGGGGAGACCCAGTACTTC	CSADQGALGETQYF
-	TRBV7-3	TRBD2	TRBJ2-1	TGTGCCAGCAGCTCGAGACTAGCGGGAGGAACTGGTGAGCAGTTCTTC	CASSSRLAGGTGEQFF
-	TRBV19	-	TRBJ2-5	TGTGCCAGTAGTATCCCAGGCATCCAAGAGACCCAGTACTTC	CASSIPGIQETQYF
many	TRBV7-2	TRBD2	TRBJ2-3	TGTGCCAGCAGCTATACTCGGGGGGTGGCAGATACGCAGTATTTT	CASSYTRGVADTQYF
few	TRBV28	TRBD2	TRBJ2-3	TGTGCCAGCAGTTTAGGGACTAGTTTCTCAGATACGCAGTATTTT	CASSLGTSFSDTQYF
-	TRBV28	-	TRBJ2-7	TGTGCCAGCAGTCTTCGGACTATATACGAGCAGTACTTC	CASSLRTIYEQYF
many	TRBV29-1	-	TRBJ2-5	TGCAGCGTTGTCCTAGGTCAAGAGACCCAGTACTTC	CSVVLGQETQYF
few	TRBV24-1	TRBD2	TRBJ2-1	TGTGCCATCCAGACGGGAGGGCCCTACAATGAGCAGTTCTTC	CAIQTGGPYNEQFF
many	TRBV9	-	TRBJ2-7	TGTGCCAGCAGCGTATCGGGACTGTTCTACGAGCAGTACTTC	CASSVSGLFYEQYF
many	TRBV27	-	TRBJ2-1	TGTGCCAGCAAAATACAGATTTCCTCCTACAATGAGCAGTTCTTC	CASKIQISSYNEQFF
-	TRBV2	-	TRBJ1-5	TGTGCCAGCAGCAAAGCCGGGGGGGAGGTTCCCCAGCATTTT	CASSKAGGEVPQHF
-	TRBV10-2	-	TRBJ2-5	TGCGCCAGCAGGGACCCGCAAGAGACCCAGTACTTC	CASRDPQETQYF
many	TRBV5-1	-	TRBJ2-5	TGCGCCAGCAGCCCCGGTGGGGGGCGGGAGACCCAGTACTTC	CASSPGGGRETQYF
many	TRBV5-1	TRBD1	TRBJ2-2	TGCGCCAGCAGCTTATCGACAGGGAGGAACACCGGGGAGCTGTTTTTT	CASSLSTGRNTGELFF
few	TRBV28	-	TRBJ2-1	TGTGCCAGCAGTAGGACCGTCTACAATGAGCAGTTCTTC	CASSRTVYNEQFF
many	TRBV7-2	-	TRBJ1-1	TGTGCCAGCAGCTTAGTGGGGCCAACGGGGGGGAACACTGAAGCTTTCTTT	CASSLVGPTGGNTEAFF
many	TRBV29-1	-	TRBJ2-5	TGCAGCGTTGAAGATCACCCCCCGGGAGAGACCCAGTACTTC	CSVEDHPPGETQYF
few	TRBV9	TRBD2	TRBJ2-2	TGTGCCAGCAGCGTAGTGGCGGGAGGAGTAGGCACCGGGGAGCTGTTTTTT	CASSVVAGGVGTGELFF